What follows are 2 T cell receptor beta chains derived from one specimen sequenced in a study of T cells in Graves' hyperthyroidism and ophthalmopathy. What was amplified from RNA transcripts were TCR beta CDR3 regions. First-round RT-PCR with HTBI primers amplified the TCR CDR3 region. TCRdb redid the calling of the multiplex PCR reads with MiXCR, one entry per CDR3 protein. The sample records about 640,000 distinct CDR3 sequences, around 20% being singletons. The sample was blood. The receptor source for this set is a young man with Graves' ophthalmopathy.

Turning to this clonotype: One junction end disagrees with the germline gene, perhaps due to a read error. The rearrangement uses TRBV5-1 and TRBJ2-2, with a possible D match to TRBD1 (5 bases). CDR1 is SGHRS, CDR2 YFSETQ, per germline. The CDR3 sequence is 15 residues long. CDR3 loop: CASSIPAGNAGELFF. The CDR3 coding sequence is TGCGCCAGCAGCATCCCGGCAGGGAACGCCGGGGAGCTGTTTTTT.

This clonotype was observed a handful of times. This may come from a read error, since a much larger clone is one base off. The genes are TRBV28 and TRBJ2-7; 7 nucleotides align to TRBD2. The V gene end was trimmed by 3 bases and the J gene end by 7 bases; junction bases not matched to a gene: 15. Germline V CDR1 and CDR2: MDHEN, SYDVKM. This CDR3 is built from 16 residues. The CDR3 spells CASSLGSGPPRDEQYF. CDR3 nucleotides: TGTGCCAGCAGTTTGGGTAGCGGGCCCCCGCGCGATGAGCAGTACTTC. Supplemented by reference TRBV28 and TRBJ2-7, the full variable domain reads DVKVTQSSRYLVKRTGEKVFLECVQDMDHENMFWYRQDPGLGLRLIYFSYDVKMKEKGDIPEGYSVSREKKERFSLILESASTNQTSMYLCASSLGSGPPRDEQYFGPGTRLTVT.